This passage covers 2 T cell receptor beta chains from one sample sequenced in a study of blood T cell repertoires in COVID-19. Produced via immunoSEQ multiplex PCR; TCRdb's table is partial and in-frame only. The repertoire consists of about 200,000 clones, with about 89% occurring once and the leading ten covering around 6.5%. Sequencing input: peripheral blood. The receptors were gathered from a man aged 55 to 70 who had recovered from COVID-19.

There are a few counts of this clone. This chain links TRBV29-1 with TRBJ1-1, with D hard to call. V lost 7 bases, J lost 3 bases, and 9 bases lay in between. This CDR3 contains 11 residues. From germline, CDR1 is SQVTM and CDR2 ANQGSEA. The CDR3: CSAQRDTEAFF. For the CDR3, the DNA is TGCAGCGCCCAACGGGACACTGAAGCTTTCTTT. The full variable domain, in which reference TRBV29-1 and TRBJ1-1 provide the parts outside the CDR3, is SAVISQKPSRDICQRGTSLTIQCQVDSQVTMMFWYRQQPGQSLTLIATANQGSEATYESGFVIDKFPISRPNLTFSTLTVSNMSPEDSSIYLCSAQRDTEAFFGQGTRLTVV.

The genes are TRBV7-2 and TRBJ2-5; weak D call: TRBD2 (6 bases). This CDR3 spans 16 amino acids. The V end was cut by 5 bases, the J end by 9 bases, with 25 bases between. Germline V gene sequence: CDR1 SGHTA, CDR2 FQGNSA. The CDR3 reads CASSPTGDAVKGAQYF. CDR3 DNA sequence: TGTGCCAGCAGCCCGACGGGAGACGCAGTGAAAGGGGCCCAGTACTTC.